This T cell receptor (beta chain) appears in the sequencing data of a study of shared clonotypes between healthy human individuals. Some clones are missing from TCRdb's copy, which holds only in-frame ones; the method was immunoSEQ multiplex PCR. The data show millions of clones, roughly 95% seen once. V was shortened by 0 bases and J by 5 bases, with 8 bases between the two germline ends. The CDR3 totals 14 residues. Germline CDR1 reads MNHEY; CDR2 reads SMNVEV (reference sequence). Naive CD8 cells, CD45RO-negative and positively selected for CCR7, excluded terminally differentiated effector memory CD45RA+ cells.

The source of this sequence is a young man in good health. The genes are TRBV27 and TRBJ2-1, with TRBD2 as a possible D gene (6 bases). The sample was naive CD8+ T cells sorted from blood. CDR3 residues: CASSLSTGDNEQFF. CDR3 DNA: TGTGCCAGCAGTTTATCGACGGGGGACAATGAGCAGTTCTTC.